This TCR beta chain was recorded in a study of cytomegalovirus exposure and HLA in healthy donors. General study results and limits: Roughly even sequencing depth across donors was the assumption behind the presence/absence analyses. By HLA locus, TCR association rates varied in a later analysis, with DRB1 showing the most and HLA-C the fewest. When the data were analyzed later, several of the most significant clusters appeared to be linked to common viral pathogens.

This cohort consisted of healthy bone marrow donors. A multiplex PCR was run with 60 Vbeta primers and 13 Jbeta primers. TCRdb's table, derived via immunoSEQ multiplex PCR, lists solely in-frame clones and lacks some. The table includes roughly 120,000 clones, 80% detected once. This CDR3 spans 15 amino acids. Germline values: CDR1 MNHEY, CDR2 SVGAGI. V gave up 7 bases and J gave up 1 base; unmatched junction bases: 8. For this clone: Its antigen is unidentified.

Specimen: PBMCs. J is TRBJ2-7 and V is TRBV6-5; 9 positions agree with TRBD2. The receptor was derived from a man aged 25-45 years in good health and CMV-seronegative. DNA of the CDR3: TGTGCCAGCACCCCGCCAGCGGGAGGTTCCTACGAGCAGTACTTC. Translation gives CASTPPAGGSYEQYF.